The 26 T cell receptor beta chains in this list originate from one sample, sequenced in a study of blood T cell repertoires in COVID-19. Profiling relied on immunoSEQ multiplex PCR, and the TCRdb table lists in-frame clones only, not all of them. The sample lists about 150,000 clones, 80% to 90% occurring once. Sequencing was carried out using peripheral blood. The receptors originated from a woman between 65 and 79 years old who had recovered from COVID-19.

The chain links TRBV5-5 to TRBJ2-1; 11 bases agree with TRBD1. The CDR3 has 16 residues. From germline, CDR1 is SGHKS and CDR2 YYEKEE (reference sequence). The V segment lost 0 bases and the J segment 6 bases; nucleotides outside the gene matches: 5. CDR3 in DNA: TGTGCCAGCAGCTTGGGGACAGGGGGCGCCGGCAATGAGCAGTTCTTC. This encodes CASSLGTGGAGNEQFF.

The rearrangement joins TRBV30 to TRBJ1-1, with a tentative D call TRBD1 (6 bases). The CDR3 is 14 amino acids. Trimming pared 2 bases from V and 0 bases from J, leaving 10 bases between. CDR1 is GTSNPN and CDR2 is SVGIG in the germline V gene (reference sequence). In DNA form, the CDR3 reads TGTGCCTGGAGTCCACCAGGGGTGAACACTGAAGCTTTCTTT. Protein: CAWSPPGVNTEAFF.

This clone showed up just once. CDR3 amino acids: CASLGGPMAYNEQFF. CDR3 nucleotide sequence: TGTGCCAGCCTGGGGGGGCCCATGGCCTACAATGAGCAGTTCTTC. This chain joins TRBV7-9 and TRBJ2-1; D might be TRBD2 (7 bases). CDR1 is SEHNR and CDR2 is FQNEAQ in the germline V gene (reference sequence). CDR3 length: 15 residues. Deletions cut 8 bases from V and 2 bases from J, with 16 bases between.

In its sample, this clone was seen a few times. The chain links TRBV7-2 to TRBJ1-1; the D is unclear. The CDR3 spans 13 residues. The germline V and J ends were trimmed by 4 bases and 2 bases, with 8 bases remaining between them. Germline V gene sequence: CDR1 SGHTA, CDR2 FQGNSA. The CDR3 nucleotides read TGTGCCAGCAGCTCCCAGGTCAACACTGAAGCTTTCTTT. Residues: CASSSQVNTEAFF. Filled out from reference TRBV7-2 and TRBJ1-1, the complete variable domain reads GAGVSQSPSNKVTEKGKDVELRCDPISGHTALYWYRQSLGQGLEFLIYFQGNSAPDKSGLPSDRFSAERTGGSVSTLTIQRTQQEDSAVYLCASSSQVNTEAFFGQGTRLTVV.

J is TRBJ2-3 and V is TRBV4-1; 14 bases are shared with TRBD2. From germline, CDR1 is MGHRA and CDR2 YSYEKL. V trimming: 4 bases; J trimming: 1 base; junction bases outside the gene matches: 10. CDR3 length: 19 residues. In nucleotides, the CDR3 is TGCGCCAGCAGCCGCGGACTAGCGGGGGGTCCACGGCGCACAGATACGCAGTATTTT. It codes for CASSRGLAGGPRRTDTQYF.

V gene TRBV5-6 combines with J gene TRBJ1-5; D is unresolved. V was shortened by 4 bases and J by 2 bases, with 13 bases between the two germline ends. The CDR3 totals 15 residues. The V gene's germline CDR1 is SGHDT and CDR2 YYEEEE. As DNA, the CDR3 is TGTGCCAGCAGCGCGGGCCCGCCTCGCAATCAGCCCCAGCATTTT. Translation: CASSAGPPRNQPQHF.

This clone was counted at least ten times. The chain is built from TRBV7-2 and TRBJ2-3, with D unclear. Trimming removed 5 bases from V and 3 bases from J, with 9 bases in between. In germline, CDR1 is SGHTA, CDR2 FQGNSA. The length of the CDR3 is 13 residues. The CDR3 sequence: CASSPRRTDTQYF. In nucleotides, the CDR3 is TGTGCCAGCAGCCCACGCCGGACAGATACGCAGTATTTT.

V is TRBV6-5 and J is TRBJ2-5; D may be TRBD2 (5 bases). The V end lost 5 bases, the J end lost 5 bases, and 12 bases lay between the germline ends. Germline V gene lookup returns CDR1 MNHEY and CDR2 SVGAGI. CDR3 length equals 13 residues. The CDR3: CASSPPGLETQYF. CDR3 coding DNA: TGTGCCAGCAGTCCACCGGGATTGGAGACCCAGTACTTC.

V usage is TRBV11-3 and J usage is TRBJ2-7, with D perhaps TRBD2 (6 bases). V dropped 8 bases and J dropped 3 bases, with 35 bases sitting between them. Germline V CDR1 and CDR2: SGHNT, YENEEA. The CDR3 has 20 amino acids. The chain's CDR3 is CASETPPRVSENGGSYEQYF. In nucleotides, the CDR3 is TGTGCCAGCGAGACCCCCCCCCGGGTATCCGAGAACGGGGGAAGCTACGAGCAGTACTTC.

This clone was counted at least ten times. This chain connects TRBV18 to TRBJ1-6; TRBD1 is a possible D gene (6 bases). The germline gives CDR1 KGHSH, CDR2 LQKENI. CDR3 length: 15 residues. Trimming pared 3 bases from V and 5 bases from J, leaving 11 bases between. In DNA, the CDR3 is TGTGCCAGCTCACCGCGACAGGAGGATAATTCACCCCTCCACTTT. Translated: CASSPRQEDNSPLHF. The complete variable domain, with remaining parts taken from reference TRBV18 and TRBJ1-6, reads NAGVMQNPRHLVRRRGQEARLRCSPMKGHSHVYWYRQLPEEGLKFMVYLQKENIIDESGMPKERFSAEFPKEGPSILRIQQVVRGDSAAYFCASSPRQEDNSPLHFGNGTRLTVT.

CDR3 protein: CASSYSRGGSPYF. The CDR3 DNA reads as TGTGCCAGCAGTTACTCGAGGGGGGGATCGCCGTACTTC. V and J are TRBV6-2 or TRBV6-3 and TRBJ2-5; a weak D match, TRBD2 (7 bases). Germline V gene lookup returns CDR1 MNHEY and CDR2 SVGEGT. The CDR3 is 13 amino acids. Trimming left V 0 bases short and J 13 bases short, with 15 bases between.

With regard to this clone: This same CDR3 is encoded by further DNA sequences in the sample. V is TRBV4-1 and J is TRBJ1-1, with D unclear. The CDR3 is 13 amino acids. In germline, CDR1 is MGHRA, CDR2 YSYEKL. V dropped 1 base and J dropped 1 base, with 4 bases sitting between them. The DNA for the CDR3 is TGCGCCAGCAGCCAAGGCAGGAACACTGAAGCTTTCTTT. It specifies CASSQGRNTEAFF.

The J gene is TRBJ1-3, the V gene TRBV18; D possibly corresponds to TRBD1 (5 bases). Germline V gene lookup returns CDR1 KGHSH and CDR2 LQKENI. The CDR3 has 15 residues. V gave up 0 bases and J gave up 4 bases, with 10 bases separating them. DNA of the CDR3: TGTGCCAGCTCACCACCAGGGACTGCGGGAAACACCATATATTTT. Its translation: CASSPPGTAGNTIYF.

CDR3 DNA sequence: TGTGCCAGCAGTTTCGGGCTAGCGGGGGGTATACCGAACACCGGGGAGCTGTTTTTT. This sequence encodes CASSFGLAGGIPNTGELFF. This chain uses TRBV27 with TRBJ2-2, with 11 bases matching TRBD2. Germline-derived CDR1 and CDR2 are MNHEY and SMNVEV (reference sequence). V trimming: 3 bases; J trimming: 0 bases; junction bases outside the gene matches: 9. This CDR3 has 19 residues.

The rearrangement links TRBV5-1 to TRBJ1-5; no definite D call. CDR3 length: 15 residues. Germline lookup yields CDR1 SGHRS and CDR2 YFSETQ. V lost 0 bases to trimming and J lost 3 bases, with 10 bases between them. CDR3 in amino acids: CASSLGPVPNQPQHF. The CDR3 coding sequence is TGCGCCAGCAGCTTGGGGCCAGTACCCAATCAGCCCCAGCATTTT.

This chain joins TRBV7-9 and TRBJ2-1, with D hard to call. The germline CDR1 and CDR2 sequences are SEHNR and FQNEAQ (reference sequence). The CDR3 extends over 12 amino acids. V lost 5 bases and J 12 bases, leaving 14 bases between the germline ends. The DNA of the CDR3 is TGTGCCAGCAGCCGGGTGCCTACGGGGCAGTTCTTC. This translates into CASSRVPTGQFF.

The chain employs TRBV7-6 and TRBJ1-5; a weak D match, TRBD1 (5 bases). The CDR3 consists of 17 residues. Trimming removed 5 bases from V and 4 bases from J, with 21 bases in between. Germline values: CDR1 SGHVS, CDR2 FNYEAQ. The CDR3 coding sequence is TGTGCCAGCAGCCCACGGGGGGGGTCGCTCCTTAATCAGCCCCAGCATTTT. It translates to CASSPRGGSLLNQPQHF.

The CDR3 here is CASSFGRDGDTQYF. In DNA, the CDR3 is TGCGCCAGCAGCTTTGGGCGGGATGGAGATACGCAGTATTTT. The rearrangement links TRBV5-1 to TRBJ2-3; D might be TRBD2 (6 bases). The CDR3 totals 14 residues. The germline gives CDR1 SGHRS, CDR2 YFSETQ. V lost 2 bases, J lost 5 bases, and 12 bases lay in between.

V is TRBV27 and J is TRBJ2-7, with 11 bases fitting TRBD1. The CDR3 runs to 14 residues. V dropped 6 bases and J dropped 7; count of bases not matched to a gene: 8. The V gene's germline CDR1 is MNHEY and CDR2 SMNVEV (reference sequence). CDR3 region: CASSRDRGTGEQYF. DNA for the CDR3: TGTGCCAGCAGCCGGGACAGGGGGACGGGAGAGCAGTACTTC.

The V gene is TRBV18, the J gene TRBJ2-1; D is unclear. The germline CDR1 and CDR2 sequences are KGHSH and LQKENI. V dropped 2 bases and J dropped 11 bases, with 10 bases sitting between them. The CDR3 consists of 12 residues. CDR3 residues: CASSPSLLKQFF. The CDR3 DNA reads TGTGCCAGCTCACCAAGCCTGTTGAAGCAGTTCTTC.

The chain links TRBV19 to TRBJ1-1; D is possibly TRBD1 (5 bases). The CDR3 sequence is 13 residues long. V lost 4 bases, J lost 4 bases, and 10 bases lay in between. Germline-derived CDR1 and CDR2 are LNHDA and SQIVND (reference sequence). This CDR3 is CASSRTRGTEAFF. CDR3 sequence (DNA): TGTGCCAGTAGTAGGACACGCGGCACTGAAGCTTTCTTT.

The chain combines TRBV6-2 or TRBV6-3 with TRBJ2-3; 7 positions match TRBD1. CDR1 and CDR2 from the germline V gene are MNHEY and SVGEGT. The CDR3 is 13 amino acids. The J segment lost 3 bases and the V segment lost 5 bases, leaving 2 bases of the junction unmatched. The CDR3 sequence is CASSRQGTDTQYF. The CDR3 DNA follows: TGTGCCAGCAGTCGACAGGGAACAGATACGCAGTATTTT.

The chain carries TRBV6-6 and TRBJ1-2; TRBD1 aligns across 8 bases. Germline V gene sequence: CDR1 MNHNY, CDR2 SVGAGI (reference sequence). CDR3 size: 13 residues. V shed 6 bases and J 4 bases; nucleotides not matched to a gene: 4. For the CDR3, the DNA is TGTGCCAGCAGCCTCACAGGGGGCTATGGCTACACCTTC. Translation: CASSLTGGYGYTF.

This rearrangement joins TRBV30 to TRBJ1-2; a weak D match, TRBD1 (5 bases). Between the trimmed V and J ends, which lost 0 bases and 5 bases, there was a span of 16 bases. CDR1 is GTSNPN and CDR2 is SVGIG in the germline V gene (reference sequence). The CDR3 is 15 amino acids. The CDR3 nucleotides are TGTGCCTGGAGTGTTGGGTCAGCCCCAGGGTATGGCTACACCTTC. It codes for CAWSVGSAPGYGYTF.

Here the CDR3 DNA reads TGTGCCAGCACCTCCGTCCCGGGGCCCCAGCATTTT. As protein: CASTSVPGPQHF. V usage is TRBV12-3 or TRBV12-4 and J usage is TRBJ1-5; unclear D gene. Trimming removed 7 bases from V and 9 bases from J, with 13 bases in between. The length of the CDR3 is 12 residues.

V and J are TRBV5-1 and TRBJ1-1; 7 bases match TRBD1. Germline trimming cut 4 bases from V and 8 bases from J; bases unmatched to any gene: 8. Germline CDR1 and CDR2: SGHRS and YFSETQ. The CDR3 has 13 residues. The CDR3 DNA reads TGCGCCAGCAGCCCCCCGACAGGGTCCGAAGCTTTCTTT. Its protein product is CASSPPTGSEAFF.